The 17 T cell receptor beta chains below were found in one sample sequenced in a study of shared clonotypes between healthy human individuals. Assay: immunoSEQ multiplex PCR; the TCRdb copy retains only in-frame clones and omits some. The table has 2 million to 2.5 million clones, approximately 95% seen once; the top ten hold approximately 0.13%. Source material: naive CD4+ T cells sorted from blood. The subset: CD45RA+ positively selected. The receptors derive from a man between 18 and 35 years old in good health.

The chain joins TRBV18 to TRBJ1-2; D might be TRBD1 (6 bases). V was clipped by 3 bases and J by 2 bases, with 16 bases between them. CDR3 length: 16 residues. The germline CDR1 and CDR2 sequences are KGHSH and LQKENI. CDR3 coding DNA: TGTGCCAGCTCACCCCGATCCACGGGGGGCAACTATGGCTACACCTTC. Its protein product is CASSPRSTGGNYGYTF.

The gene calls are TRBV9 and TRBJ2-7; D tentatively fits TRBD1 or TRBD2 (5 bases each). Trimming took off 0 bases at V and 2 bases at J, with 12 bases between the two ends. In germline, CDR1 is SGDLS, CDR2 YYNGEE. This CDR3 spans 15 amino acids. CDR3 nucleotides: TGTGCCAGCAGCGTAGGGGACGGGCGCACCTACGAGCAGTACTTC. Translation: CASSVGDGRTYEQYF.

The chain is built from TRBV6-1 and TRBJ1-1, with D perhaps TRBD1 (5 bases). The germline gives CDR1 MNHNS, CDR2 SASEGT. The CDR3 runs 19 residues. Trimming left V 4 bases short and J 6 bases short, with 30 bases between. This CDR3 reads CASSASTVAVRLRNSEAFF. The CDR3 DNA reads as TGTGCCAGCAGTGCTTCGACAGTCGCGGTTCGTTTGCGTAACTCTGAAGCTTTCTTT.

The CDR3 sequence: CASSPRKGYEQYF. CDR3 DNA sequence: TGTGCCAGCAGCCCCCGGAAGGGCTACGAGCAGTACTTC. The chain has TRBV7-9 and TRBJ2-7; no clear D. Per germline, CDR1 SEHNR and CDR2 FQNEAQ (reference sequence). V was trimmed by 5 bases and J by 3 bases, leaving 11 bases between them. This CDR3 spans 13 amino acids.

There are a few counts of this clone. The chain uses TRBV7-9 and TRBJ1-1; a possible D gene is TRBD1 (5 bases). Germline V gene data show CDR1 as SEHNR and CDR2 as FQNEAQ (reference sequence). V lost 4 bases and J lost 2, with 8 bases in between. CDR3 size: 13 residues. The CDR3 coding sequence is TGTGCCAGCAGCTGGGGGGATAACACTGAAGCTTTCTTT. It translates to CASSWGDNTEAFF.

The chain combines TRBV5-1 with TRBJ1-1; D gene uncertain. Trimming left V 2 bases short and J 8 bases short, with 13 bases between. The CDR3 is 13 amino acids. The germline V gene has CDR1 SGHRS and CDR2 YFSETQ. The CDR3 here is CASSFRGQAEAFF. CDR3 in DNA: TGCGCCAGCAGCTTCCGAGGGCAGGCCGAAGCTTTCTTT.

This clone showed up just a few times. This sample includes further DNA sequences coding for the same CDR3. The chain is built from TRBV5-1 and TRBJ2-7, with 10 positions matching TRBD1. The CDR3 is 15 amino acids. Germline loops: CDR1 SGHRS, CDR2 YFSETQ. Trimming cost V 2 bases and J 0 bases; bases outside gene matches: 2. In nucleotides, the CDR3 is TGCGCCAGCAGCTTCGGGACAGGGGCCTCCTACGAGCAGTACTTC. It translates to CASSFGTGASYEQYF.

The chain employs TRBV28 and TRBJ1-5; D ambiguous. The V and J ends lost 4 bases and 6 bases respectively, with 16 bases between them. Germline V gene sequence: CDR1 MDHEN, CDR2 SYDVKM. The CDR3 spans 15 residues. The CDR3 DNA reads as TGTGCCAGCAGTTCTGAGGGCGGGTTTGGTCAGCCCCAGCATTTT. This translates into CASSSEGGFGQPQHF.

J is TRBJ1-4 and V is TRBV7-2, with 7 positions matching TRBD1. J was trimmed by 6 bases and V by 5 bases; bases with no gene match: 6. The germline CDR1 and CDR2 sequences are SGHTA and FQGNSA. The CDR3 sequence is 14 residues long. CDR3 coding DNA: TGTGCCAGCAGCCTAGGCGGACAGGATGAAAAACTGTTTTTT. Its translation: CASSLGGQDEKLFF.

For the CDR3, the DNA is TGTGCCAGCAGTTTATTTGCGCAGGGAAGGGCGAGGGGCTACACCTTC. This translates into CASSLFAQGRARGYTF. This rearrangement joins TRBV27 to TRBJ1-2, with D possibly matching TRBD1 (5 bases). The V and J ends lost 1 base and 8 bases respectively, with 20 bases between them. This CDR3 spans 16 amino acids. CDR1 MNHEY and CDR2 SMNVEV come from the germline V gene (reference sequence).

V and J are TRBV10-1 and TRBJ2-5; either TRBD1 or TRBD2 may fit D (5 bases each). Germline V lookup: CDR1 WNHNN, CDR2 SYGVQD (reference sequence). Trimming removed 7 bases from V and 5 bases from J, with 14 bases in between. This CDR3 is 13 amino acids long. CDR3 residues: CASKEGPGETQYF. As DNA, the CDR3 is TGCGCCAGCAAAGAGGGGCCGGGGGAGACCCAGTACTTC.

CDR3 protein: CASSLGGRLTDTQYF. The CDR3 DNA sequence: TGTGCCAGCAGCTTGGGTGGGAGATTAACAGATACGCAGTATTTT. The rearrangement joins TRBV5-6 to TRBJ2-3, with D possibly TRBD2 on 5 matching bases. Looked up from germline, CDR1 is SGHDT and CDR2 is YYEEEE. V was shortened by 0 bases and J by 3 bases, with 11 bases between the two germline ends. The length of the CDR3 is 15 residues.

The chain combines TRBV5-1 with TRBJ2-7, with D maybe TRBD1 (5 bases). The germline gives CDR1 SGHRS, CDR2 YFSETQ. The CDR3 covers 14 residues. The ends were cut back, 6 bases at V and 0 bases at J, with 13 bases in the middle. CDR3 loop: CASKLSRASYEQYF. As DNA, the CDR3 is TGCGCCAGCAAATTGTCCAGGGCCTCCTACGAGCAGTACTTC.

This chain links TRBV7-2 with TRBJ2-5; no firm D call. CDR1 and CDR2 (germline): SGHTA, FQGNSA. CDR3 size: 16 residues. Trimming shortened V by 5 bases and J by 1 base, and 17 bases separated the two germline ends. This chain's CDR3 is CASSRNPPVAQETQYF. The CDR3 DNA is TGTGCCAGCAGCCGAAACCCCCCCGTGGCCCAAGAGACCCAGTACTTC. Full variable domain (rest looked up from reference TRBV7-2 and TRBJ2-5): GAGVSQSPSNKVTEKGKDVELRCDPISGHTALYWYRQSLGQGLEFLIYFQGNSAPDKSGLPSDRFSAERTGGSVSTLTIQRTQQEDSAVYLCASSRNPPVAQETQYFGPGTRLLVL.

This chain joins TRBV12-5 and TRBJ2-7, with 7 positions matching TRBD1. The V gene's germline CDR1 is LGHNT and CDR2 FRNRAP. The CDR3 runs 14 residues. Trimming took 5 bases from V and 6 from J; bases not matched to a gene: 10. This CDR3 reads CASGPPTGTTEQYF. The DNA of the CDR3 is TGTGCTAGTGGTCCCCCGACAGGGACAACCGAGCAGTACTTC.

The chain uses TRBV6-5 and TRBJ1-4; 11 bases align to TRBD1. This CDR3 comprises 15 residues. V shed 6 bases, J shed 7 bases, and the junction held 7 bases outside the gene matches. Per the germline V gene, CDR1 is MNHEY and CDR2 is SVGAGI. CDR3 sequence reads: CASRLGQGALEKLFF. The CDR3, as DNA: TGTGCCAGCAGACTTGGACAGGGGGCCCTTGAAAAACTGTTTTTT.

The chain joins TRBV19 to TRBJ1-2, with 9 bases fitting TRBD1. In germline, CDR1 is LNHDA, CDR2 SQIVND (reference sequence). V lost 7 bases, J lost 4 bases, and 10 bases stayed unmatched. The CDR3 runs to 15 residues. The CDR3 region has the DNA TGTGCCAGTACTCCTGATTCGACAGGGGGCTATGGCTACACCTTC. It encodes CASTPDSTGGYGYTF.